This T cell receptor beta chain emerged from a study of shared clonotypes between healthy human individuals. Across the study: Donor ages ranged 18 to 49 years: a couple of women, a few men.

Those who donated, Caucasian adults without exception, all lived in Nashville, Tennessee. Profiling relied on immunoSEQ multiplex PCR, and the TCRdb table lists in-frame clones only, not all of them. The table shows over 95,000 clones, with around two thirds occurring only once. This CDR3 region has 15 residues. V shed 1 base, J shed 6 bases, and the junction held 4 bases outside the gene matches. Germline V gene data show CDR1 as SEHNR and CDR2 as FQNEAQ (reference sequence). The material sequenced was memory CD8+ T cells sorted from blood. This sample's subset: CD45RO+ cells pooled with CCR7-negative TemRA cells. The clonotype comes from a woman in her 30s in good health. This chain joins TRBV7-9 and TRBJ2-1; TRBD2 matches 9 bases. The CDR3 sequence is CASSLEVAGVNEQFF. For the CDR3, the DNA is TGTGCCAGCAGCTTAGAGGTAGCGGGAGTCAATGAGCAGTTCTTC. Based on the CDR3 plus reference TRBV7-9 and TRBJ2-1, the full variable domain is DTGVSQNPRHKITKRGQNVTFRCDPISEHNRLYWYRQTLGQGPEFLTYFQNEAQLEKSRLLSDRFSAERPKGSFSTLEIQRTEQGDSAMYLCASSLEVAGVNEQFFGPGTRLTVL.